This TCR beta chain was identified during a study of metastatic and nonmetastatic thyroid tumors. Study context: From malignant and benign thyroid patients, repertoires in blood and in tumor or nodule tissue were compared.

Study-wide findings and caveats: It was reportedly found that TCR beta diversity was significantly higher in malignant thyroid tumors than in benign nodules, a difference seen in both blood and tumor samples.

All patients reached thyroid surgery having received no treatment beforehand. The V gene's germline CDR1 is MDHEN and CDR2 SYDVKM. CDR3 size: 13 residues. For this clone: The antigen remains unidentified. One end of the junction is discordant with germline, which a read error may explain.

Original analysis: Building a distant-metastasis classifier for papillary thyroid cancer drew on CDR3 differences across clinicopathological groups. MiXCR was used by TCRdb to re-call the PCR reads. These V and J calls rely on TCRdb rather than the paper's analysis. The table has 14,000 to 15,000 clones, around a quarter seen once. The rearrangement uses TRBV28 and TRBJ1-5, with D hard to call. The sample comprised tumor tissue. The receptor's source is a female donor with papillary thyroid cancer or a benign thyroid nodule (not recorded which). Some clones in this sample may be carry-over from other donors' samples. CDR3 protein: CVSSRDGAGPQHF. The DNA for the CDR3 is TGTGTCAGCAGTCGAGACGGCGCGGGTCCCCAGCATTTT.